Shown below are 25 T cell receptor beta chains from a single sample sequenced in a study of PD-1 blockade in mismatch repair-deficient tumors. Sequenced by immunoSEQ multiplex PCR; TCRdb stores in-frame clones only, minus some. The table includes more than 40,000 clones, over 70% detected once. Sample: peripheral blood, taken more than 19 weeks after starting pembrolizumab. The receptors here all came from an adult with mismatch repair-deficient cancer.

This clone was seen just once. This sequence joins TRBV5-4 and TRBJ1-3; TRBD1 is a possible D gene (6 bases). This CDR3 comprises 16 residues. The germline CDR1 and CDR2 sequences are SGHNT and YYREEE (reference sequence). Deletions cut 2 bases from V and 0 bases from J, with 12 bases between. CDR3 in DNA: TGTGCCAGCAGCTTAGGACAGCCCTCCTCTGGAAACACCATATATTTT. It specifies CASSLGQPSSGNTIYF.

This clone was observed a handful of times. The gene calls are TRBV7-9 and TRBJ2-7; 7 nucleotides line up with TRBD1. This CDR3 spans 13 amino acids. Germline V gene sequence: CDR1 SEHNR, CDR2 FQNEAQ (reference sequence). The V gene end was trimmed by 5 bases and the J gene end by 3 bases; junction bases not matched to a gene: 4. The CDR3 region has the DNA TGTGCCAGCAGCAACCGGGACAGCTACGAGCAGTACTTC. Translation gives CASSNRDSYEQYF.

This clone showed up just once. The J gene is TRBJ2-1, the V gene TRBV7-9; D may be TRBD2 (6 bases). The V end lost 5 bases, the J end lost 8 bases, and 19 bases lay between the germline ends. Germline CDR1 reads SEHNR; CDR2 reads FQNEAQ (reference sequence). The CDR3 extends over 15 amino acids. CDR3 coding DNA: TGTGCCAGCAGCCAGGACCGCTGGGGGGTGGATGAGCAGTTCTTC. Translation: CASSQDRWGVDEQFF.

The V and J genes are TRBV7-8 and TRBJ2-3, with 7 positions matching TRBD2. Germline V gene data show CDR1 as SGHVS and CDR2 as FQNEAQ. After removal of 2 bases from V and 2 bases from J, the junction contained 7 bases not matched to a gene. This CDR3 spans 16 amino acids. The CDR3 sequence is CASSLRWGGPTDTQYF. The CDR3 DNA sequence: TGTGCCAGCAGCTTAAGGTGGGGAGGGCCCACAGATACGCAGTATTTT. The full variable domain, completed using reference TRBV7-8 and TRBJ2-3, is GAGVSQSPRYKVAKRGQDVALRCDPISGHVSLFWYQQALGQGPEFLTYFQNEAQLDKSGLPSDRFFAERPEGSVSTLKIQRTQQEDSAVYLCASSLRWGGPTDTQYFGPGTRLTVL.

The chain recombines TRBV6-5 with TRBJ2-1; D is tentatively TRBD1 or TRBD2 (6 bases each). Trimming cost V 5 bases and J 8 bases, with 13 bases left between them. The V gene's germline CDR1 is MNHEY and CDR2 SVGAGI. This CDR3 has 13 amino acids. The CDR3 sequence: CASSRGVLDEQFF. The CDR3, as DNA: TGTGCCAGCAGTAGGGGGGTACTGGATGAGCAGTTCTTC.

This clone was observed a handful of times. The chain has TRBV9 and TRBJ2-7; 8 nucleotides line up with TRBD1. CDR1 is SGDLS and CDR2 is YYNGEE in the germline V gene. CDR3 size: 14 residues. The V segment lost 3 bases and the J segment 5 bases; nucleotides outside the gene matches: 7. For the CDR3, the DNA is TGTGCCAGCAGCGCTGACAGGGGAGAGGACGAGCAGTACTTC. Translation: CASSADRGEDEQYF.

This clone is termed large. The gene calls are TRBV6-1 and TRBJ1-2; D unresolved. V was shortened by 2 bases and J by 3 bases, with 13 bases between the two germline ends. There are 15 residues in the CDR3. The V gene's germline CDR1 is MNHNS and CDR2 SASEGT. CDR3 protein: CASSEKHRSYYGYTF. For the CDR3, the DNA is TGTGCCAGCAGTGAAAAACACCGGAGTTACTATGGCTACACCTTC.

The chain uses TRBV10-3 and TRBJ2-1; D uncertain. This CDR3 is 16 amino acids long. CDR1 is ENHRY and CDR2 is SYGVKD in the germline V gene. Between the trimmed V and J ends, which lost 0 bases and 5 bases, there was a span of 14 bases. CDR3 protein: CAISESVERTDNEQFF. The DNA for the CDR3 is TGTGCCATCAGTGAGTCAGTGGAACGGACCGACAATGAGCAGTTCTTC.

The chain recombines TRBV4-3 with TRBJ2-3; D remains ambiguous. V gave up 2 bases and J gave up 2 bases, with 11 bases separating them. This CDR3 spans 15 amino acids. From germline, CDR1 is LGHNA and CDR2 YSLEER. The CDR3: CASSQTTSPTDTQYF. The CDR3 DNA reads TGCGCCAGCAGCCAAACGACGAGCCCCACAGATACGCAGTATTTT.

The chain is built from TRBV27 and TRBJ2-7; 7 positions match TRBD2. The ends lost 2 bases at V and 1 base at J; junction bases unmatched: 8. CDR3 length equals 16 residues. Germline CDR1 is MNHEY and CDR2 is SMNVEV (reference sequence). CDR3 sequence (DNA): TGTGCCAGCAGTTTAACGGGGGGTCATGGTTCCTACGAGCAGTACTTC. Its protein product is CASSLTGGHGSYEQYF.

The V and J genes are TRBV2 and TRBJ1-1, with D tentatively TRBD1 (6 bases). V lost 3 bases and J 2 bases, leaving 10 bases between the germline ends. CDR3 length: 14 residues. The V gene's germline CDR1 is SNHLY and CDR2 FYNNEI. CDR3 sequence: CASSEQGTNTEAFF. The CDR3 DNA reads as TGTGCCAGCAGTGAGCAGGGGACAAACACTGAAGCTTTCTTT. Supplemented by reference TRBV2 and TRBJ1-1, the full variable domain reads EPEVTQTPSHQVTQMGQEVILRCVPISNHLYFYWYRQILGQKVEFLVSFYNNEISEKSEIFDDQFSVERPDGSNFTLKIRSTKLEDSAMYFCASSEQGTNTEAFFGQGTRLTVV.

Only one count was recorded for this clone. This chain connects TRBV6-1 to TRBJ1-2, with 8 bases identical to TRBD1. CDR1 is MNHNS and CDR2 is SASEGT in the germline V gene. The CDR3 loop spans 15 amino acids. V shed 5 bases, J shed 3 bases, and the junction held 8 bases outside the gene matches. The CDR3 reads CASSPRDRFDYGYTF. CDR3 sequence (DNA): TGTGCCAGCAGTCCCCGGGACAGGTTCGACTATGGCTACACCTTC.

V usage is TRBV13 and J usage is TRBJ2-7; 8 bases map to TRBD2. V shed 6 bases, J shed 4 bases, and the junction held 14 bases outside the gene matches. From germline, CDR1 is PRHDT and CDR2 FYEKMQ (reference sequence). CDR3 size: 16 residues. CDR3 protein: CASRRLATQQGYEQYF. CDR3 sequence (DNA): TGTGCCAGCAGGCGACTAGCGACCCAGCAGGGGTACGAGCAGTACTTC.

CDR3 sequence reads: CASSYAETQYF. In DNA, the CDR3 is TGTGCCAGCAGTTACGCGGAGACCCAGTACTTC. The rearrangement links TRBV6-6 to TRBJ2-5; no definite D call. CDR3 length equals 11 residues. Trimming shortened V by 2 bases and J by 5 bases, and 3 bases separated the two germline ends. The germline V gene encodes CDR1 MNHNY and CDR2 SVGAGI (reference sequence).

This chain connects TRBV5-1 to TRBJ1-2; 8 bases agree with TRBD1. There are 15 residues in the CDR3. The germline CDR1 and CDR2 sequences are SGHRS and YFSETQ. Trimming cost V 5 bases and J 6 bases; bases outside gene matches: 12. For the CDR3, the DNA is TGCGCCAGCAGACCCCCGGGACAGGCACAGAATGGCTACACCTTC. Translation: CASRPPGQAQNGYTF.

The CDR3 here is CASSLEGTGTEQFF. The CDR3 DNA is TGCGCCAGCAGCTTGGAGGGGACAGGGACTGAGCAGTTCTTC. This chain links TRBV5-1 with TRBJ2-1, with 9 nucleotides matching TRBD1. Germline loops: CDR1 SGHRS, CDR2 YFSETQ. The J segment lost 9 bases and the V segment lost 0 bases, leaving 4 bases of the junction unmatched. The CDR3 runs 14 residues.

CDR3: CATSRGGGEEQFF. In DNA form, the CDR3 reads TGTGCCACCAGCAGAGGAGGGGGAGAGGAGCAGTTCTTC. V usage is TRBV15 and J usage is TRBJ2-1, with D tentatively TRBD1 (6 bases). The length of the CDR3 is 13 residues. Trimming cost V 1 base and J 10 bases, with 11 bases left between them. The germline V gene encodes CDR1 LNHNV and CDR2 YYDKDF (reference sequence).

The chain couples TRBV5-5 to TRBJ1-1, with TRBD1 as a possible D gene (6 bases). Germline assignment: CDR1 SGHKS and CDR2 YYEKEE (reference sequence). With 4 bases removed from V and 2 bases from J, the gap between germline ends came to 12 bases. CDR3 length: 14 amino acids. The CDR3 region is CASSPWTANTEAFF. In DNA, the CDR3 is TGTGCCAGCAGCCCGTGGACAGCCAACACTGAAGCTTTCTTT.

V usage is TRBV7-3 and J usage is TRBJ2-3, with no clear D. Between the trimmed V and J ends, which lost 5 bases and 0 bases, there was a span of 12 bases. CDR1 is SGHTA, CDR2 FQGTGA, per germline. The CDR3 totals 15 residues. The CDR3 DNA is TGTGCCAGCAGCGCCTTGGGTCTTAGCACAGATACGCAGTATTTT. Protein: CASSALGLSTDTQYF. Together with reference TRBV7-3 and TRBJ2-3, the CDR3 gives the full variable domain: GAGVSQTPSNKVTEKGKYVELRCDPISGHTALYWYRQSLGQGPEFLIYFQGTGAADDSGLPNDRFFAVRPEGSVSTLKIQRTERGDSAVYLCASSALGLSTDTQYFGPGTRLTVL.

V gene TRBV6-4 combines with J gene TRBJ2-1, with a weak D call TRBD2 (5 bases). CDR1 and CDR2 from the germline V gene are MRHNA and SNTAGT. The ends were cut back, 8 bases at V and 8 bases at J, with 25 bases in the middle. The CDR3 is 16 residues long. The CDR3 DNA is TGTGCCAGCTCCAAATGGGTTAACAGCGGTTATGATGAGCAGTTCTTC. Residues: CASSKWVNSGYDEQFF.

The V call is TRBV5-1, the J call TRBJ1-1; 7 bases agree with TRBD1. The CDR3 covers 14 residues. CDR1 and CDR2 (germline): SGHRS, YFSETQ. V shed 0 bases and J 6 bases; nucleotides not matched to a gene: 5. The CDR3 DNA sequence: TGCGCCAGCAGCTTGGGAGACAGGGAATCTGAAGCTTTCTTT. The encoded protein is CASSLGDRESEAFF.

As to this clone: This CDR3 is also generated by other DNA sequences in the sample. The chain combines TRBV18 with TRBJ2-2, with 8 positions matching TRBD1. The CDR3 loop spans 16 amino acids. CDR1 is KGHSH, CDR2 LQKENI, per germline. V gave up 0 bases and J gave up 3 bases; unmatched junction bases: 3. The CDR3 coding sequence is TGTGCCAGCTCACCACCGACAGGGGTTGACACCGGGGAGCTGTTTTTT. Translation gives CASSPPTGVDTGELFF.

In its sample, this clone was seen a few times. V and J are TRBV6-1 and TRBJ2-5; D tentatively fits TRBD1 or TRBD2 (7 bases each). Germline CDR1 is MNHNS and CDR2 is SASEGT. V dropped 0 bases and J dropped 5 bases, with 16 bases sitting between them. The length of the CDR3 is 16 residues. CDR3 sequence: CASSEAGGGSMETQYF. CDR3 nucleotide sequence: TGTGCCAGCAGTGAAGCGGGAGGGGGCTCGATGGAGACCCAGTACTTC.

The rearrangement uses TRBV13 and TRBJ2-2; a weak D match, TRBD1 (6 bases). Trimming stripped 5 bases from V and 3 bases from J, with 13 bases between. Looked up from germline, CDR1 is PRHDT and CDR2 is FYEKMQ (reference sequence). The CDR3 sequence is 15 residues long. CDR3 in DNA: TGTGCCAGCAGCCCCCGGGACATTCACACCGGGGAGCTGTTTTTT. This codes for CASSPRDIHTGELFF.

The chain employs TRBV4-2 and TRBJ2-6, with D possibly TRBD1 on 6 matching bases. CDR3 length: 17 residues. Trimming pared 1 base from V and 0 bases from J, leaving 10 bases between. Germline V gives CDR1 LGHNA, CDR2 YNFKEQ. CDR3 in DNA: TGTGCCAGCAGCCAAGGCAGGGGCAGCTCTGGGGCCAACGTCCTGACTTTC. Residues: CASSQGRGSSGANVLTF.